This TCR beta chain was obtained from a study of shared clonotypes between healthy human individuals. From germline, CDR1 is SGHTA and CDR2 FQGNSA. With V trimmed by 5 bases and J by 0 bases, 6 bases remained unmatched. This CDR3 has 15 amino acids. The study ran the assay at deep level. Every subset had its genomic DNA shared out evenly among several immunoSEQ plates. Using ten immunoSEQ deep assay plates, investigators sequenced unsorted PBMC DNA. Produced via immunoSEQ multiplex PCR; TCRdb's table is partial and in-frame only. Of some 530,000 clones listed, 60% to 80% were seen once; the top ten hold approximately 12%. The study drew its donors from healthy HIV-negative adults without recent acute infections or vaccinations.

The V call is TRBV7-2, the J call TRBJ2-7, with 8 bases lining up with TRBD2. Sequenced sample: PBMCs. The TCR comes from a woman in her thirties or forties in good health. Some clones in this sample may be carry-over from other donors' samples. The CDR3 DNA reads as TGTGCCAGCAGCCCCCGGGGGGGGCCCTCCTACGAGCAGTACTTC. As protein: CASSPRGGPSYEQYF.